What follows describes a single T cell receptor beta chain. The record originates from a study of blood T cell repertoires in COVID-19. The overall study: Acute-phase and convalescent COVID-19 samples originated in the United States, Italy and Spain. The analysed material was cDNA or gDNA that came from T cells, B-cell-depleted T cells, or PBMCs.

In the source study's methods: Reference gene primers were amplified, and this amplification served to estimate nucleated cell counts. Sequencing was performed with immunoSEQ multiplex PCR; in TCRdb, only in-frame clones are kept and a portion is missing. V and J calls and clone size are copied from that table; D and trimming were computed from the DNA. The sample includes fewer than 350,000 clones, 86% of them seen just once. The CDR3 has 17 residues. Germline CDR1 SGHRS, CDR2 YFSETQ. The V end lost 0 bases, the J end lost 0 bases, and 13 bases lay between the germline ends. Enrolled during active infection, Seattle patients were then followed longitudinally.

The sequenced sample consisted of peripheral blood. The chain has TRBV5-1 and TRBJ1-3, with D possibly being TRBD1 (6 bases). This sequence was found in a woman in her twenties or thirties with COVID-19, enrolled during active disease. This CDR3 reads CASSLVPQGNSGNTIYF. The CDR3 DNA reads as TGCGCCAGCAGCTTGGTCCCACAGGGCAACTCTGGAAACACCATATATTTT. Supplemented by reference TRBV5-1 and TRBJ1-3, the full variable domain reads KAGVTQTPRYLIKTRGQQVTLSCSPISGHRSVSWYQQTPGQGLQFLFEYFSETQRNKGNFPGRFSGRQFSNSRSEMNVSTLELGDSALYLCASSLVPQGNSGNTIYFGEGSWLTVV.